This TCR beta chain was captured by sequencing in a study of blood T cell repertoires in COVID-19. The V gene end was trimmed by 4 bases and the J gene end by 12 bases; junction bases not matched to a gene: 15. The CDR3 runs 15 residues. The germline CDR1 and CDR2 sequences are MNHEY and SMNVEV (reference sequence). Produced via immunoSEQ multiplex PCR; TCRdb's table is partial and in-frame only. This table has around 380,000 clones, about 89% appearing once. Sample: PBMCs or T cells enriched from blood (not recorded which). The sequence came from a man aged 25 to 40 who had recovered from COVID-19. V gene TRBV27 combines with J gene TRBJ2-1; 7 bases agree with TRBD2. CDR3 protein: CASSSLSVQTSRQFF. The CDR3 bases are TGTGCCAGCAGTTCCTTAAGTGTCCAGACTAGCAGGCAGTTCTTC.